This T cell receptor beta chain was profiled in a study of CD8 T cells in ankylosing spondylitis. Study outcomes and limitations: With a CD8+ phenotype, disease-linked clones were relatively rare in peripheral blood. Ankylosing spondylitis blood appeared to be characterized by a TCR beta motif of under 10 highly homologous variants.

TCRdb re-called the 5' RACE reads with MiXCR, one entry per CDR3 protein. This repertoire shows approximately 400,000 distinct CDR3 sequences, about 24% found once; its top ten account for roughly 1%. Of note for this clonotype: What it recognizes is unknown.

Germline lookup yields CDR1 MNHNS and CDR2 SASEGT. The CDR3 is 12 residues long. V lost 2 bases, J lost 5 bases, and 4 bases lay in between. Sequenced input: blood, either unsorted or a sorted T cell fraction (not recorded which). This chain joins TRBV6-1 and TRBJ1-5, with unresolved D. This sequence was found in a male donor with ankylosing spondylitis. The CDR3 sequence is CASSEFDQPQHF. The DNA for the CDR3 is TGTGCCAGCAGTGAATTTGATCAGCCCCAGCATTTT.